A few counts support the clone carrying this TCR beta chain. At one end the junction does not follow the germline gene, possibly because of a read error. These data are taken from a study of blood T cells in healthy people across ages. The second PCR ran roughly 7 to 12 cycles with a sample-barcoded 5' primer and J-beta primers. From the 5' RACE reads, TCRdb called clonotypes with MiXCR, one entry per CDR3 protein. The sample lists under 2 million distinct CDR3 sequences, approximately 32% occurring once. The receptor was isolated from a woman under 40 in good health. Sequencing was done on a sample of blood.

Here the CDR3 DNA reads TGTGCCAGCAGCCTGGGGGGGTCCAGCACTGAAGCTTTCTTT. Translating gives CASSLGGSSTEAFF. The rearrangement joins TRBV5-1 to TRBJ1-1; a weak D match, TRBD1 (5 bases). CDR1 and CDR2 (germline): SGHRS, YFSETQ. CDR3 length equals 14 residues. The whole variable domain, remainder taken from reference TRBV5-1 and TRBJ1-1, is KAGVTQTPRYLIKTRGQQVTLSCSPISGHRSVSWYQQTPGQGLQFLFEYFSETQRNKGNFPGRFSGRQFSNSRSEMNVSTLELGDSALYLCASSLGGSSTEAFFGQGTRLTVV.